This entry lists 10 T cell receptor beta chains sequenced from one sample in a study of T cells in Graves' hyperthyroidism and ophthalmopathy. Researchers took RNA transcripts and amplified the TCR beta CDR3 regions from them. Researchers ran a first-round RT-PCR on the TCR CDR3 using the HTBI primer set. TCRdb recomputed calls from the multiplex PCR reads with MiXCR, one row per CDR3 protein. The repertoire holds hundreds of thousands of distinct CDR3 sequences, 35% seen once, with around 31% in the top ten. The specimen sequenced was blood. These receptors came from a woman in her 40s with Graves' hyperthyroidism.

In nucleotides, the CDR3 is TGTGCCAGCATCCTTCGGACAGGGCCTCTTTATAGCAATCAGCCCCAGCATTTT. This sequence encodes CASILRTGPLYSNQPQHF. V usage is TRBV6-6 and J usage is TRBJ1-5; 8 positions agree with TRBD1. V lost 7 bases to trimming and J lost 0 bases; unmatched junction nucleotides: 14. Looked up from germline, CDR1 is MNHNY and CDR2 is SVGAGI (reference sequence). The CDR3 has 18 amino acids.

This clonotype was seen repeatedly, ten times or more. The chain combines TRBV15 with TRBJ1-3; 7 bases agree with TRBD1. V shed 4 bases and J 7 bases; nucleotides not matched to a gene: 7. The CDR3 length is 14 residues. Germline loops: CDR1 LNHNV, CDR2 YYDKDF (reference sequence). The DNA for the CDR3 is TGTGCCACCAGCAATGGGACAGAGCTTAACACCATATATTTT. Translation gives CATSNGTELNTIYF. Full variable domain (remainder filled in from reference TRBV15 and TRBJ1-3): DAMVIQNPRYQVTQFGKPVTLSCSQTLNHNVMYWYQQKSSQAPKLLFHYYDKDFNNEADTPDNFQSRRPNTSFCFLDIRSPGLGDTAMYLCATSNGTELNTIYFGEGSWLTVV.

This clonotype has ten or more counts. The V and J genes are TRBV7-9 and TRBJ2-6; possible D gene TRBD1, 6 bases. The CDR3 is 15 residues long. Per germline, CDR1 SEHNR and CDR2 FQNEAQ (reference sequence). V dropped 4 bases and J dropped 2 bases, with 9 bases sitting between them. CDR3 in amino acids: CASSSQGTGANVLTF. In nucleotides, the CDR3 is TGTGCCAGCAGCTCCCAGGGGACTGGGGCCAACGTCCTGACTTTC.

The chain is built from TRBV19 and TRBJ1-4; 7 bases align to TRBD1. V was clipped by 5 bases and J by 4 bases; unmatched bases: 10. There are 16 residues in the CDR3. Per the germline V gene, CDR1 is LNHDA and CDR2 is SQIVND (reference sequence). The DNA of the CDR3 is TGTGCCAGTAGTCTTGGACAGGACTACAATAATGAAAAACTGTTTTTT. Its protein product is CASSLGQDYNNEKLFF.

The table lists this clonotype with a few counts. The CDR3, as DNA: TGTGCCAGCACGGTACCTGAGACCACTGAAGCTTTCTTT. Amino acids: CASTVPETTEAFF. V usage is TRBV6-1 and J usage is TRBJ1-1; D unresolved. CDR1 is MNHNS and CDR2 is SASEGT in the germline V gene. The CDR3 spans 13 residues. Trimming took off 7 bases at V and 4 bases at J, with 13 bases between the two ends.

The table lists this clonotype with a count of one. CDR3 region: CAIGPIQNTEAFF. The DNA of the CDR3 is TGTGCCATCGGACCGATCCAGAACACTGAAGCTTTCTTT. This chain links TRBV10-3 with TRBJ1-1; no firm D call. The CDR3 sequence is 13 residues long. The germline V and J ends were trimmed by 8 bases and 1 base, with 11 bases remaining between them. From germline, CDR1 is ENHRY and CDR2 SYGVKD.

V and J are TRBV6-5 and TRBJ1-4; D call uncertain. Between the trimmed V and J ends, which lost 6 bases and 0 bases, there was a span of 14 bases. The CDR3 sequence is 16 residues long. Germline V lookup: CDR1 MNHEY, CDR2 SVGAGI. The CDR3 sequence: CASRMNNSPTNEKLFF. CDR3 nucleotide sequence: TGTGCCAGCAGGATGAACAATTCCCCAACTAATGAAAAACTGTTTTTT.

This clonotype was observed at least ten times. The V call is TRBV25-1, the J call TRBJ2-7, with D maybe TRBD1 (6 bases). V dropped 5 bases and J dropped 3 bases, with 14 bases sitting between them. CDR3 length equals 14 residues. The V gene's germline CDR1 is MGHDK and CDR2 SYGVNS. CDR3 coding DNA: TGTGCCAGCAGTCCTCAGGGGACACGCTACGAGCAGTACTTC. Its protein is CASSPQGTRYEQYF.

On this clonotype: A read error is possible here, since a much larger clone lies one base away. The chain links TRBV13 to TRBJ1-3; possibly TRBD1 for D (6 bases). The CDR3 loop spans 13 amino acids. Germline CDR1 reads PRHDT; CDR2 reads FYEKMQ (reference sequence). The CDR3 DNA is TGTGCCAGCAGCTGGGGACACGGAAGCACCATATATTTT. It encodes CASSWGHGSTIYF.

The chain has TRBV7-9 and TRBJ1-2; D not certain. Germline CDR1 SEHNR, CDR2 FQNEAQ (reference sequence). This CDR3 is 11 amino acids long. The V end lost 5 bases, the J end lost 6 bases, and 7 bases lay between the germline ends. The DNA of the CDR3 is TGTGCCAGCAGCCAATACGATGGCTACACCTTC. It yields the protein CASSQYDGYTF.